This TCR beta chain was sequenced for a study of cytomegalovirus exposure and HLA in healthy donors. The CDR3 covers 13 residues. CDR1 is SGHTA, CDR2 FQGNSA, per germline. Trimming stripped 3 bases from V and 1 base from J, with 6 bases between. Findings and caveats of the study: In an earlier analysis, most TCR beta V segments were productive about 87% or about 30% of the time. In a later analysis, compared with equally common non-associated chains, HLA-associated beta chains were more expanded. Later analysis identified several of the most significant clusters that appeared linked to common viral pathogens.

Donors showed nominal health when sampled, although they likely had unrecorded immune exposures. This clone was detected only a few times. Its antigen is as yet unknown. PCR employed 60 Vbeta and 13 Jbeta primers. Profiling relied on immunoSEQ multiplex PCR, and the TCRdb table lists in-frame clones only, not all of them. The table records around 110,000 clones, roughly 70% of them present only once. The specimen sequenced was PBMCs. This receptor was taken from a woman in her forties in good health and CMV-seropositive. The V call is TRBV7-2, the J call TRBJ1-2; D is perhaps TRBD1 (6 bases). As DNA, the CDR3 is TGTGCCAGCAGCTTGGACAGTAACTATGGCTACACCTTC. Amino acid sequence: CASSLDSNYGYTF.